Below, 7 T cell receptor beta chains from the same sample are listed, as sequenced in a study of shared clonotypes between healthy human individuals. Assay: immunoSEQ multiplex PCR; the TCRdb copy retains only in-frame clones and omits some. The table shows approximately 2.5 million clones, with roughly nine tenths occurring only once. Sequencing used naive CD4+ T cells sorted from blood. The sample's subset: CD45RA+ positively selected. The source of these receptors is a man younger than 30 in good health.

The genes are TRBV5-1 and TRBJ2-2, with 8 bases matching TRBD2. V lost 3 bases, J lost 0 bases, and 13 bases stayed unmatched. In germline, CDR1 is SGHRS, CDR2 YFSETQ. The CDR3 length is 19 residues. The DNA for the CDR3 is TGCGCCAGCAGCTCCTGGGGCGGGGGGCATCCCTCGAACACCGGGGAGCTGTTTTTT. Encoded protein: CASSSWGGGHPSNTGELFF.

CDR3 sequence reads: CASSIPNRGQSDEQFF. CDR3 nucleotide sequence: TGTGCCAGTAGTATCCCCAACAGGGGCCAGTCGGATGAGCAGTTCTTC. This chain joins TRBV19 and TRBJ2-1; 7 nucleotides match TRBD1. The V and J ends lost 3 bases and 8 bases, in that order; junction bases with no gene match: 13. In germline, CDR1 is LNHDA, CDR2 SQIVND (reference sequence). This CDR3 region has 16 residues.

As regards this clone: In the same sample, other DNA sequences code for this CDR3. The chain uses TRBV30 and TRBJ2-7; D unresolved. The germline V and J ends were trimmed by 2 bases and 2 bases, with 10 bases remaining between them. The CDR3 spans 13 residues. The germline gives CDR1 GTSNPN, CDR2 SVGIG (reference sequence). CDR3 residues: CAWSRVAPYEQYF. The CDR3, as DNA: TGTGCCTGGAGTAGGGTAGCTCCCTACGAGCAGTACTTC.

Comments on this clone: One junction end disagrees with the germline gene, perhaps due to a read error. The sample has other DNA sequences that encode this CDR3 too. The chain combines TRBV20-1 with TRBJ2-7; D unclear. This CDR3 has 11 residues. Per germline, CDR1 DFQATT and CDR2 SNEGSKA (reference sequence). Here the CDR3 reads CSARDVGEQYF. CDR3 nucleotide sequence: TGCAGTGCCAGAGATGTTGGCGAGCAGTACTTC.

The sample holds one count of this clone. V and J are TRBV6-4 and TRBJ2-5, with D possibly matching TRBD2 (6 bases). The germline gives CDR1 MRHNA, CDR2 SNTAGT. The CDR3 extends over 14 amino acids. V shed 7 bases and J shed 5 bases, with 17 bases lying between them. Here the CDR3 DNA reads TGTGCCAGCAATCCCAGGGATGGAGGGGAGACCCAGTACTTC. Translation: CASNPRDGGETQYF.

The chain couples TRBV29-1 to TRBJ1-2; 9 bases line up with TRBD1. CDR1 is SQVTM and CDR2 is ANQGSEA in the germline V gene. This CDR3 region has 12 residues. The ends lost 5 bases at V and 8 bases at J; junction bases unmatched: 6. This chain's CDR3 is CSVYRTGEGYTF. The CDR3 DNA reads TGCAGCGTTTATCGGACAGGGGAGGGCTACACCTTC.

The rearrangement joins TRBV7-2 to TRBJ2-3; TRBD2 matches at 11 bases. The germline V gene encodes CDR1 SGHTA and CDR2 FQGNSA. Trimming cost V 2 bases and J 4 bases; bases outside gene matches: 14. The CDR3 spans 19 residues. The CDR3 reads CASSLNVGTSGERPDTQYF. The CDR3 DNA reads TGTGCCAGCAGCTTAAATGTGGGGACTAGCGGAGAAAGGCCAGATACGCAGTATTTT.